The next 2 T cell receptor beta chains were all read from a single sample in a study of CD8+CD57+ T cells in acquired aplastic anemia (dated by TCRdb to 2016 to 2019). The patients picked for sequencing were ones in whom flow cytometry had shown an expansion of CD8+CD57+ cells. Sequencing was carried out with an Illumina HiSeq 2000. TCR beta VDJ combination and CDR3 sequence profiling used genomic DNA as the template. The raw public reads went through TCRdb reprocessing: fastp at Q25, MiXCR clone calling, in-frame beta chains kept. CDR3 protein sequences are deduplicated, and each keeps its most common genes and DNA. The sample table lists 150,000 to 200,000 distinct CDR3 sequences, roughly 50% of them with a count of one. The ten largest clones add up to 30% to 40% of the sample. Sequences were obtained from sorted CD4+, CD8+, or CD8+CD57+ T cells (not recorded which) from PBMCs. The receptors stem from a human donor with aplastic anemia.

V and J are TRBV9 and TRBJ2-3, with TRBD2 matching over 10 bases. Germline CDR1 is SGDLS and CDR2 is YYNGEE. Germline trimming cut 3 bases from V and 6 bases from J; bases unmatched to any gene: 1. The CDR3 covers 13 residues. This CDR3 reads CASSGGLADTQYF. CDR3 DNA: TGTGCCAGCAGCGGGGGACTAGCGGATACGCAGTATTTT.

The table lists this clonotype with many counts. The chain recombines TRBV20-1 with TRBJ2-1; weak D call: TRBD2 (7 bases). V was pared by 3 bases and J by 2 bases, with 14 bases between. The CDR3 is 15 amino acids. Germline CDR1 reads DFQATT; CDR2 reads SNEGSKA (reference sequence). The CDR3 here is CSARFQGGAYNEQFF. The DNA for the CDR3 is TGCAGTGCTAGGTTCCAAGGGGGGGCCTACAATGAGCAGTTCTTC.